This section outlines one T cell receptor (beta chain) sequence together with its context. Antigen specificity is unknown. This sample stems from a study of shared clonotypes between healthy human individuals. In the study overall: Aged 18 to 49, the donors were a couple of women and a few men. Study-level points and caveats: Around 4.9% of naive CD4 clonotypes were shared across a handful of donors. Expectations were that clonotype sharing among donors would be affected by sequencing depth.

Selected positively for CCR7 and CD45RO-negative, naive CD8 cells excluded terminally differentiated effector memory CD45RA+ cells. This CDR3 contains 17 residues. The V end was cut by 0 bases, the J end by 3 bases, with 15 bases between. CDR1 and CDR2 from the germline V gene are SGHAT and FQNNGV. Clones were read by immunoSEQ multiplex PCR, and TCRdb kept only the in-frame ones, dropping some. Counted here are around 2.1 million clones, around 93% occurring once; the ten biggest clones make up roughly 1.7%. The genes are TRBV11-2 and TRBJ2-1; tentatively, D is TRBD2 (6 bases). The origin of this receptor is a man in his late teens or twenties in good health. Some clones in this sample may be carry-over from other donors' samples. The sequenced material came from naive CD8+ T cells from PBMCs. The CDR3 reads CASSLDIGLALYNEQFF. The CDR3 DNA reads TGTGCCAGCAGCTTAGATATCGGGCTAGCGCTCTACAATGAGCAGTTCTTC.